This T cell receptor beta chain derives from a study of cytomegalovirus exposure and HLA in healthy donors. On this clone itself: The antigen is unknown.

General study findings and limits: Most TCRs appeared rarely, but some public TCRs recurred in many donors.

The CDR3 sequence is 16 residues long. J lost 0 bases, V lost 3 bases, and 5 bases had no gene match. Germline assignment: CDR1 SGHTA and CDR2 FQGNSA. Nominally healthy donors were sampled, though unrecorded immune exposures were likely. Primers for the PCR totalled 60 Vbeta and 13 Jbeta. Sequencing was performed with immunoSEQ multiplex PCR; in TCRdb, only in-frame clones are kept and a portion is missing. Here the sample spans a few hundred thousand clones, 60% to 85% being singletons. Sequenced: PBMCs. This TCR was recovered from a man in his forties in good health and CMV-seronegative. The genes are TRBV7-2 and TRBJ2-3; 8 nucleotides match TRBD1. The CDR3, as DNA: TGTGCCAGCAGCTTTAGGGACAGGCGTAGCACAGATACGCAGTATTTT. Protein: CASSFRDRRSTDTQYF.